Below, one TCR beta chain is given with its context. Its antigen is not identified. These data come from a study of identical twins' blood T cells. TCRdb reprocessed the 5' RACE reads with MiXCR, giving one entry per CDR3 protein. The table records a few hundred thousand distinct CDR3 sequences, over 25% of them present only once. Overall study findings and caveats: Mainly, cloneset size products determined shared clonotypes, twins included.

CDR1 SQVTM and CDR2 ANQGSEA come from the germline V gene. There are 11 residues in the CDR3. V dropped 8 bases and J dropped 2 bases, with 9 bases sitting between them. The J gene is TRBJ1-1, the V gene TRBV29-1; D is ambiguous. Sequenced material: PBMCs. This receptor was taken from a woman between 18 and 55 years old in good health. CDR3 nucleotides: TGCAGCATAGTCAGTAACACTGAAGCTTTCTTT. Translating gives CSIVSNTEAFF. Full variable domain (missing parts from reference TRBV29-1 and TRBJ1-1): SAVISQKPSRDICQRGTSLTIQCQVDSQVTMMFWYRQQPGQSLTLIATANQGSEATYESGFVIDKFPISRPNLTFSTLTVSNMSPEDSSIYLCSIVSNTEAFFGQGTRLTVV.